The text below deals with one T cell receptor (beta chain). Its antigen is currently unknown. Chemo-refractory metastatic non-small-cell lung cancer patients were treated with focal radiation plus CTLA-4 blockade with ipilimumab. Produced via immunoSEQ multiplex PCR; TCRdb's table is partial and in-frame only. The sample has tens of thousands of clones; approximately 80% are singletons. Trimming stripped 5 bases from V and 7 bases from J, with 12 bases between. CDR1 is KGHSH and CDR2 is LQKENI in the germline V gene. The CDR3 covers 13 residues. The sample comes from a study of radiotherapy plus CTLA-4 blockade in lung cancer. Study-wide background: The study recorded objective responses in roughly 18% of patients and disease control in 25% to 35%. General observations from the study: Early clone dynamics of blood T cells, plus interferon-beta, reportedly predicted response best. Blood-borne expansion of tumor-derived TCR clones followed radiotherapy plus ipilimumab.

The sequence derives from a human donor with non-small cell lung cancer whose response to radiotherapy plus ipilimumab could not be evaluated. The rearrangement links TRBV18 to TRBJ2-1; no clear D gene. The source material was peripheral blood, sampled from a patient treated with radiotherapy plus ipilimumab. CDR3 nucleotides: TGTGCCAGCTCATCCTATTCCGGGAATGAGCAGTTCTTC. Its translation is CASSSYSGNEQFF.